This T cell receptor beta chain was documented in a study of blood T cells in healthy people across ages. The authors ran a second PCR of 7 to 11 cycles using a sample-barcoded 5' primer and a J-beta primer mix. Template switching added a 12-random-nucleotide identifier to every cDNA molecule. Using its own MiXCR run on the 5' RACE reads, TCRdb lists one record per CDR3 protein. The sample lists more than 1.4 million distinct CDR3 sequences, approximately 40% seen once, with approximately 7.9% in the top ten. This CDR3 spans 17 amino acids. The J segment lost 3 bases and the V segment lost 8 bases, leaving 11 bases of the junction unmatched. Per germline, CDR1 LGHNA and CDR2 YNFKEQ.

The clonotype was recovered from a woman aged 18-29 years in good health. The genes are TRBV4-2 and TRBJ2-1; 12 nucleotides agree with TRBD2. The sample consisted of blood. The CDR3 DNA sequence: TGTGCCAGCCAGCCGAGACTAGCGGGAGAGGTCTACAATGAGCAGTTCTTC. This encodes CASQPRLAGEVYNEQFF.